A selection of T cell receptor beta chains follows, all from one sample in a study of Graves' ophthalmopathy and Graves' hyperthyroidism. One entry per CDR3 protein, called by TCRdb with MiXCR from the multiplex PCR reads. The sample records some 410,000 distinct CDR3 sequences, about 21% being singletons. Sequencing input: peripheral blood. These receptors were taken from a woman younger than 35 with stable Graves' hyperthyroidism. CDR3s include the opening cysteine and the closing phenylalanine or tryptophan. Fields, in order: V gene, J gene, D gene, clone size, CDR3 protein, CDR3 DNA. D genes are given only for firm matches. Expanded clones get a size class; other rows say once, few or many, or leave the size out.

TRBV29-1	TRBJ1-5	NA	NA	CSVGQGGNQPQHF	TGCAGCGTTGGTCAGGGAGGAAATCAGCCCCAGCATTTT
TRBV5-8	TRBJ2-7	TRBD1	many	CASSSDRGRNEQYF	TGTGCCAGCAGCTCGGACAGGGGGCGAAACGAGCAGTACTTC
TRBV6-1	TRBJ2-7	TRBD2	many	CASSEATSGPPYYEQYF	TGTGCCAGCAGTGAAGCAACTAGCGGACCACCCTACTACGAGCAGTACTTC
TRBV2	TRBJ2-7	NA	many	CASSRGLLYEQYF	TGTGCCAGCAGCCGGGGGTTACTCTACGAGCAGTACTTC
TRBV12-3/TRBV12-4	TRBJ1-1	NA	NA	CASSLREGNTEAFF	TGTGCCAGCAGTTTGCGTGAGGGGAACACTGAAGCTTTCTTT
TRBV4-1	TRBJ2-7	TRBD2	many	CASSQDVTGGSHEQYF	TGCGCCAGCAGCCAAGATGTTACGGGAGGGAGCCACGAGCAGTACTTC
TRBV28	TRBJ2-7	NA	many	CASSLGDVYSYEQYF	TGTGCCAGCAGTCTCGGGGACGTCTACTCCTACGAGCAGTACTTC
TRBV20-1	TRBJ1-2	NA	many	CSARDRTGGDAGYGYTF	TGCAGTGCTAGAGATCGGACTGGGGGCGACGCCGGGTATGGCTACACCTTC
TRBV2	TRBJ1-2	NA	many	CASTDRSRSNYGYTF	TGTGCCAGCACCGACAGGTCAAGATCTAACTATGGCTACACCTTC
TRBV20-1	TRBJ1-2	NA	many	CSARPPSDYYGYTF	TGCAGTGCTAGACCCCCGAGTGACTACTATGGCTACACCTTC
TRBV20-1	TRBJ2-7	TRBD2	many	CSAWTSGSRGTYEQYF	TGCAGTGCTTGGACTAGCGGGAGTCGGGGTACCTACGAGCAGTACTTC
TRBV5-1	TRBJ2-6	NA	many	CASSLEGTSGANVLTF	TGCGCCAGCAGCTTGGAGGGGACCTCTGGGGCCAACGTCCTGACTTTC
TRBV18	TRBJ1-2	TRBD1	NA	CASSPSTGMGGYTF	TGTGCCAGCTCACCCTCGACAGGGATGGGCGGCTACACCTTC
TRBV20-1	TRBJ2-7	NA	NA	CSARDLGGLIYEQYF	TGCAGTGCTAGAGATCTGGGGGGTTTAATCTACGAGCAGTACTTC
TRBV6-1	TRBJ2-5	TRBD1	many	CASSKGDRGLVTQYF	TGTGCCAGCAGTAAGGGGGACAGGGGGCTTGTGACCCAGTACTTC
TRBV4-1	TRBJ2-2	NA	NA	CASSLQQGGDTGELFF	TGCGCCAGCAGCCTTCAACAGGGAGGAGACACCGGGGAGCTGTTTTTT
TRBV20-1	TRBJ2-2	TRBD2	few	CSASGTSGAENTGELFF	TGCAGTGCTAGTGGGACTAGCGGAGCGGAGAACACCGGGGAGCTGTTTTTT
TRBV5-1	TRBJ1-1	NA	NA	CASSLGTVMNTEAFF	TGCGCCAGCAGCTTGGGGACAGTAATGAACACTGAAGCTTTCTTT
TRBV15	TRBJ2-7	NA	many	CATSRGSEGYYEQYF	TGTGCCACCAGCAGAGGTAGCGAAGGATACTACGAGCAGTACTTC
TRBV12-3/TRBV12-4	TRBJ1-6	NA	few	CASSLMAGNSPLHF	TGTGCCAGCAGTTTAATGGCAGGGAATTCACCCCTCCACTTT
TRBV6-1	TRBJ1-2	NA	NA	CASSLDVTNYGYTF	TGTGCCAGCAGCCTAGATGTTACTAACTATGGCTACACCTTC
TRBV6-1	TRBJ1-1	TRBD1	NA	CASSDGTGGWNTEAFF	TGTGCCAGCAGCGATGGGACAGGGGGCTGGAACACTGAAGCTTTCTTT
TRBV15	TRBJ1-1	NA	many	CATSRVVEGEAFF	TGTGCCACCAGCAGAGTAGTGGAGGGTGAAGCTTTCTTT
TRBV2	TRBJ1-1	TRBD1	many	CASSEAEGTAEAFF	TGTGCCAGCAGTGAAGCGGAGGGGACAGCTGAAGCTTTCTTT
TRBV7-3	TRBJ2-2	NA	many	CASSPVGNAGELFF	TGTGCCAGCAGCCCCGTTGGGAACGCCGGGGAGCTGTTTTTT
TRBV11-2	TRBJ1-3	NA	NA	CASSPRLPGRSENTIYF	TGTGCCAGCAGCCCCCGCCTACCGGGACGCTCTGAAAACACCATATATTTT
TRBV6-1	TRBJ2-7	NA	many	CASSEGSYLPTREQYF	TGTGCCAGCAGTGAAGGGAGCTATTTACCAACGCGGGAGCAGTACTTC
TRBV29-1	TRBJ2-5	NA	many	CSARTRRETQYF	TGCAGCGCCCGGACAAGAAGGGAGACCCAGTACTTC
TRBV12-5	TRBJ2-5	NA	many	CASGLVHKGYPQETQYF	TGTGCTAGTGGTTTGGTACACAAGGGGTACCCGCAAGAGACCCAGTACTTC
TRBV28	TRBJ2-5	NA	many	CASSLPKQETQYF	TGTGCCAGCAGTTTGCCGAAACAAGAGACCCAGTACTTC
TRBV29-1	TRBJ2-7	TRBD2	many	CSVGRGGSGRGEQYF	TGCAGCGTTGGCAGGGGCGGAAGCGGGAGGGGTGAGCAGTACTTC
TRBV11-1	TRBJ2-5	TRBD2	many	CVSSSRLAGEVPQETQYF	TGTGTCAGCAGCTCCAGACTAGCGGGAGAGGTGCCCCAAGAGACCCAGTACTTC
TRBV6-5	TRBJ1-5	NA	NA	CASSYAHDQPQHF	TGTGCCAGCAGTTACGCACATGATCAGCCCCAGCATTTT
TRBV5-1	TRBJ1-1	NA	NA	CASPALDSRHRVEAFF	TGCGCCAGCCCGGCACTGGACAGCCGACACAGGGTTGAAGCTTTCTTT
TRBV5-1	TRBJ2-2	NA	NA	CASSLPDRELFF	TGCGCCAGCAGCTTGCCCGATCGGGAGCTGTTTTTT
TRBV7-2	TRBJ2-5	NA	many	CASSTGGYTQGETQYF	TGTGCCAGCAGCACAGGAGGCTACACCCAGGGGGAGACCCAGTACTTC
TRBV7-6	TRBJ1-2	NA	many	CASGGIYGYTF	TGTGCCAGCGGCGGGATTTATGGCTACACCTTC
TRBV19	TRBJ2-5	NA	many	CASGRQGGETQYF	TGTGCCAGTGGGCGACAGGGAGGGGAGACCCAGTACTTC
TRBV11-2	TRBJ2-7	NA	NA	CASSPVWAAPYEQYF	TGTGCCAGCAGCCCAGTGTGGGCAGCGCCTTACGAGCAGTACTTC
TRBV28	TRBJ2-7	TRBD1	many	CASSPTFGQGAHEQYF	TGTGCCAGCAGTCCGACTTTTGGGCAGGGGGCCCACGAGCAGTACTTC
TRBV6-5	TRBJ2-5	TRBD1	once	CASSYSSSRGLQETQYF	TGTGCCAGCAGTTACTCATCCTCCAGGGGGCTGCAAGAGACCCAGTACTTC
TRBV7-2	TRBJ1-3	NA	many	CASSFRVNRNKPSSGNTIYF	TGTGCCAGCAGCTTTCGGGTGAATCGGAATAAACCCAGCTCTGGAAACACCATATATTTT
TRBV12-3/TRBV12-4	TRBJ1-2	NA	many	CASSFGSLNYGYTF	TGTGCCAGCAGTTTCGGGTCACTTAACTATGGCTACACCTTC
TRBV18	TRBJ2-7	TRBD1	few	CASSPPRKGQGVSYEQYF	TGTGCCAGCTCACCACCCAGGAAGGGACAGGGGGTCTCCTACGAGCAGTACTTC
TRBV6-1	TRBJ2-7	NA	NA	CASTQGHEQYF	TGTGCCAGCACTCAGGGCCACGAGCAGTACTTC
TRBV27	TRBJ2-7	NA	many	CASNRDGSSYEQYF	TGTGCCAGCAACCGGGACGGGAGCTCCTACGAGCAGTACTTC
TRBV6-2/TRBV6-3	TRBJ2-7	TRBD2	many	CARGTSGREKNYEQYF	TGTGCCAGAGGGACTAGCGGGAGGGAAAAGAACTACGAGCAGTACTTC
TRBV28	TRBJ2-7	NA	NA	CASSLTGAQSYEQYF	TGTGCCAGCAGTTTAACCGGGGCCCAATCCTACGAGCAGTACTTC
TRBV6-5	TRBJ1-3	NA	many	CASSYRWSSGNTIYF	TGTGCCAGCAGTTATCGGTGGAGCTCTGGAAACACCATATATTTT
TRBV20-1	TRBJ2-5	TRBD2	many	CSARPWGLAGTQETQYF	TGCAGTGCTAGGCCGTGGGGTCTAGCGGGAACCCAAGAGACCCAGTACTTC
TRBV12-3/TRBV12-4	TRBJ2-3	TRBD2	few	CASRRTASGRTDTQYF	TGTGCCAGCAGACGCACCGCTAGCGGGAGGACAGATACGCAGTATTTT